The source of this TCR beta chain is a study of PD-L1 blockade in urothelial cancer. Study context: At 3 weeks (second dose) and 6 weeks after starting treatment, blood was analyzed. Median T cell yield per blood sample was 110,000 to 150,000 cells.

With V trimmed by 4 bases and J by 4 bases, 7 bases remained unmatched. The CDR3 contains 15 residues. In germline, CDR1 is SGHTS, CDR2 YDEGEE. The diagnosis in patients was locally advanced or metastatic urothelial carcinoma. Sequencing was performed with immunoSEQ multiplex PCR; in TCRdb, only in-frame clones are kept and a portion is missing. The data contain 25,000 to 30,000 clones, over 75% of them singletons. This receptor was obtained from a man between 50 and 59 years old with urothelial cancer. J is TRBJ2-3 and V is TRBV5-8; 9 bases agree with TRBD2. The source was PBMCs, collected around atezolizumab (anti-PD-L1) treatment. Here the CDR3 DNA reads TGTGCCAGCAGCCAACGAGGACTAGCGTCAGATACGCAGTATTTT. Encoded protein: CASSQRGLASDTQYF.